This paragraph reports one T cell receptor (beta chain). This clonotype was detected only a few times. No cognate antigen has been identified for it. No base-level quality is on record; no much larger clone is a single base apart. This entry is derived from a study of identical twins (TCRdb year 2016). In terms of the full investigation: To test whether fetal clonotypes persist, the study used deep sequencing on TCR alpha and beta repertoires from monozygotic twins, unrelated adults of various ages, and cord blood. To rule out contamination, the twin experiments were replicated at different times with different library preparation protocols. What the research found in general, with its limitations: Excess twin sharing in beta out-of-frame sequences was weaker because fewer shared sequences lowered the signal-to-noise ratio. Compared with coincidental sharing between unrelated individuals, out-of-frame TCR alpha sequences shared between twins showed an excess of sequences with low generation probability. Abundant cord blood beta clonotypes carried fewer insertions; young adult naive repertoires showed a weaker similar trend, while memory repertoires showed none. Invariant T cells such as MAIT and iNKT could partly confound zero-insertion analyses, although diverse VJ usage argued against such confounding for most clonotypes. In monozygotic twins, out-of-frame TCR alpha sharing was systematically underestimated by recombination models, although the models agreed with sharing between unrelated individuals. Because the same donors could not be followed over many years, the conclusions depended on cross-sectional statistical analysis.

At the junction V is shortened by 1 base and J by 7 bases; bases outside the gene matches: 7. The CDR3 runs 14 residues from the cysteine to the phenylalanine. Just CDR3 DNA is preserved here, 42 bases in frame from base 1. CDR1 DFQATT and CDR2 SNEGSKA were looked up in the germline V gene (reference sequence). All donors were healthy Caucasians. The twin cohort consisted of three pairs of female monozygotic twins, all aged about 18 to 29 years. Peripheral blood mononuclear cells were the source from which RNA for the TCR libraries was isolated. Receptors were amplified or captured by 5' RACE. These reads were obtained on an Illumina HiSeq 2000. Template switching introduced a universal primer binding site; the final cDNA contained a unique molecular identifier, enabling accurate counting of TCR cDNA molecules. Specific primers in the conserved constant-segment region were used to synthesize first-strand cDNA for TCR alpha and beta chains. Each cDNA library was double barcoded, with a SMART-Mk sample barcode plus Illumina barcodes, to control for contamination. TruSeq adapter sequences and Illumina sample barcodes were added in two successive PCR steps. TCR alpha and beta cDNA libraries were sequenced on the Illumina HiSeq platform with custom primers. In the original analysis: Raw reads were processed with MiGEC to extract unique molecular identifiers, and MiXCR was used to determine CDR3 positions. For each individual, recombination models were inferred using an EM algorithm with the repgenHMM and IGoR tools. Shared clonotypes were analyzed with the tcR package in R, and sharing was normalized by the product of cloneset sizes. Out-of-frame nonproductive sequences were analyzed to study raw recombination free of thymic and clonal selection effects. TCRdb took the public reads, trimmed them with fastp at Q25, ran MiXCR for clone calling and kept in-frame beta chains. CDR3 protein duplicates are merged, each entry listing the most common genes and DNA. The V and J calls follow TCRdb's processing rather than the paper's. Here the sample has just under 650,000 distinct CDR3 sequences; under 8.5% occur a single time. The ten largest clonotypes hold less than 2% of the sample.

This sample also belongs to another study, concerning yellow fever vaccine responses in identical twins. The second study's paper adds: According to the authors, in identical twins the way T cells responded to vaccination appeared partly convergent and partly personalized. Focusing on identical twins, the study followed the T cell clones that responded to the vaccine, and did so with precision.

The V and J segments used are TRBV20-1 and TRBJ1-2, with 9 bases aligning to TRBD1. The TCR was taken from a woman between 18 and 30 years old in good health. Sequencing was done on a sample of PBMCs. CDR3 sequence: CSARVLGQGSGYTF. The nucleotide sequence is TGCAGTGCTAGAGTCCTGGGACAGGGTAGTGGCTACACCTTC.